This TCR beta chain was sequenced during a study of T-cell memory formation after mild COVID-19. At the level of the study: Clustering of TCRs was largely donor specific.

In this sample, this clonotype turned up a few times. Its antigen is unknown. The CDR3 sequence is 17 residues long. Germline lookup yields CDR1 KGHSH and CDR2 LQKENI. V shed 2 bases and J 0 bases; nucleotides not matched to a gene: 6. The study, taken as a whole, reports: Some SARS-CoV-2-responding clones were already detected in memory before infection. Shrinking CD4+ clones were chiefly CM and EM; CD8+ ones were chiefly EMRA.

MiXCR, applied by TCRdb to the 5' RACE reads, yields one record per CDR3 protein. Of under 400,000 distinct CDR3 sequences detected, roughly 20% appear once; the ten largest clones hold approximately 12%. This sequence was found in an adult woman who had mild COVID-19 (a few samples of this study predate the infection). Cell type and time point are not known. The rearrangement uses TRBV18 and TRBJ2-1, with 8 nucleotides matching TRBD2. Sequences were obtained from PBMCs or a T cell subset sorted from them (not recorded which). The CDR3 nucleotides are TGTGCCAGCTCACCAGCTGTAGCGGGAAGCTCCTACAATGAGCAGTTCTTC. This gives the protein CASSPAVAGSSYNEQFF.